This T cell receptor (beta chain) was captured in a study of vaccination and CD4 T cells after COVID-19 (dated 2022 in TCRdb). At the level of the whole study: SARS-CoV-2 positivity had been established in the convalescent patients by nasal swab PCR, and mild disease was recorded in several of these patients and severe disease in one. Overlapping spike peptide pools from SARS-CoV-2 and from the common cold coronaviruses HCoV-NL63, HCoV-OC43 and HCoV-229E were used as culture stimuli. Post-vaccine blood samples were taken a median of approximately 76 days after the second vaccine dose, with a range of 14 to 241 days. Post-COVID blood samples were collected from convalescent patients a median of around 100 days after diagnosis, with a range of about 30 to 170 days. Participants got two doses of the Pfizer-BioNTech BNT162b2 vaccine (n=8) or two doses of the Moderna mRNA-1273 vaccine (n=2). Six males and four females were included in the convalescent cohort, with two Hispanic individuals, seven Caucasians, two Asians and one multiracial person represented. In control cultures, a CEFX viral epitope pool was used as positive control, an HIV-1 Nef peptide pool was used as negative control, or no peptide was added. The spike-specific CD4+ TCR repertoire was compared before and after mRNA vaccination in over 9 COVID-19 convalescent patients and a handful of infection-naive healthy vaccine recipients. General study outcomes and caveats: Among the post-vaccine SARS-CoV-2-reactive clones in convalescent patients, a median around 90% showed up only after vaccination, which suggests vaccine-specific priming. Of the vaccine-specific clones in convalescent patients, 304 of 307, or nearly all, reacted only to SARS-CoV-2 spike and did not cross-react with common cold coronaviruses. The median count of SARS-CoV-2-reactive clonotypes went up from about 23 after infection to roughly 38 after vaccination, although the change was not significant. Relatively few convalescent patients were included in the study, and early timepoints after natural infection were not analyzed.

At the junction V is shortened by 0 bases and J by 6 bases, with 21 bases in between. CDR3 length: 18 amino acids, cysteine to phenylalanine. This entry keeps only the CDR3 DNA: 54 bases, framed from base 1. Per the germline V gene, MRHNA is the CDR1 and SNTAGT is the CDR2. This specimen's treatment or condition label, interpreted: roughly ten-day PBMC culture with coronavirus spike peptide pools or control peptides (ViraFEST assay). The ViraFEST assay was used in the study, in which antigen-specific T cells were expanded with peptide pools and expanded clonotypes were subsequently identified by TCR sequencing. The convalescent patients' positive SARS-CoV-2 PCR tests were from March to December 2020, which was before the Alpha, Beta and Delta variants emerged in the United States. Each well held fewer than 2.5 million PBMCs cultured with roughly 10 ug/ml peptide pools in IMDM containing around 5% human AB serum and approximately 10 IU/ml IL-2. On days 3 and 7, half of the culture medium was replaced with fresh IL-2-containing medium. CD4+ T cells were isolated after about 10 days of culture through negative selection using the EasySep CD4+ T cell isolation kit. Ficoll-Paque Plus gradient centrifugation was used to isolate PBMCs from whole blood, and the isolated PBMCs were then either used fresh or cryopreserved at -140C. Triplicate wells were generally used for each culture condition.

The library relied on PCR. DNA from cultured CD4+ T cells was subjected to TCR sequencing with the Oncomine TCR Beta short-read assay at the Johns Hopkins FTIC core. The QIAamp micro DNA kit was used to extract genomic DNA from the cultured CD4+ T cells. Oncomine TCR Beta libraries from cultured CD4+ T cells were pooled using unique dual indexes and sequenced on an Illumina iSeq 100. As for how the authors treated the data: Non-productive sequences were filtered out, and CDR3s that did not start with C, did not end with F or W, or were shorter than 7 amino acids were discarded. The MANAFEST web application was used to identify antigen-specific clonotypes by comparing peptide-stimulated wells against reference wells and other culture wells. For a clone to be called positive, the clone needed an FDR below 0.05, an odds ratio above 5, and a productive frequency above 0.1% in at least two of three replicate wells. A clonotype was classed as cross-reactive if the clonotype showed significant expansion both in SARS-CoV-2 spike wells and in at least one common cold coronavirus spike condition. Similarity between CDR3 sequences was evaluated in R version 3.6.1 using Levenshtein distances (stringdist) and unrooted phylogenetic trees (ape). TCRdb's own reprocessing of the public reads used fastp at Q25 and MiXCR and kept productive beta chains. Rows merge per CDR3 protein into single entries with the most common DNA and genes. The V and J calls shown here were made by TCRdb, not taken from the authors' results. The sample profile shows about 7,300 distinct CDR3 sequences; less than 80% of them were found once. The ten largest make up 15% to 20% of the sample.

Concerning this clonotype itself: What antigen it recognizes has not been identified. Qualities for individual bases were not recorded, and no much larger clone is one base off.

This receptor chain uses TRBV6-4 and TRBJ1-5; matching of 5 bases hints at TRBD1 as the D gene. This sequence was found in a human donor with COVID-19. This specimen consisted of cultured CD4+ T cells from blood, obtained after SARS-CoV-2 vaccination. The bases are TGTGCCAGCAGTGACTCGACTGTCAGGGTTAAGAAGTGTCAGCCCCAGCATTTT. This translates into CASSDSTVRVKKCQPQHF.